The next 27 T cell receptor beta chains were all read from a single sample in a study of T cells after yellow fever vaccination. TCRdb analysed the 5' RACE reads with MiXCR anew, one entry per CDR3 protein. This sample has 300,000 to 400,000 distinct CDR3 sequences; around 13% occur once, and the top ten carry more than 3%. Specimen: CD4+ T cells sorted from PBMCs, collected 15 days after the yellow fever booster vaccination. These TCRs come from a man between 18 and 35 years old who received the YFV17D yellow fever vaccine.

This clonotype was detected once. V usage is TRBV7-2 and J usage is TRBJ2-5; D gene unclear. CDR3 length: 12 residues. Trimming stripped 5 bases from V and 7 bases from J, with 11 bases between. The germline V gene encodes CDR1 SGHTA and CDR2 FQGNSA. DNA of the CDR3: TGTGCCAGCAGCCTTAGTTTCTTGACCCAGTACTTC. The encoded protein is CASSLSFLTQYF.

The sample holds many counts of this clonotype. This rearrangement joins TRBV24-1 to TRBJ2-3; 9 nucleotides match TRBD1. Germline CDR1 reads KGHDR; CDR2 reads SFDVKD. There are 15 residues in the CDR3. Trimming removed 6 bases from V and 3 bases from J; junction bases left unmatched: 6. CDR3 residues: CATSFGQGRTDTQYF. The CDR3 DNA is TGTGCCACCAGTTTCGGACAGGGGAGGACAGATACGCAGTATTTT.

This clonotype has ten or more counts. The rearrangement joins TRBV4-1 to TRBJ1-1; the match to TRBD1 covers 7 bases. Germline CDR1 MGHRA, CDR2 YSYEKL. J gave up 4 bases and V 6 bases, and 8 bases lay outside the gene matches. CDR3 length equals 14 residues. The CDR3 region is CASRATGTGTEAFF. The CDR3 bases are TGCGCCAGCAGAGCGACAGGGACGGGCACTGAAGCTTTCTTT.

This sequence joins TRBV7-9 and TRBJ2-5; D uncertain. The V gene lost 2 bases and the J gene lost 2 bases, with 9 bases spanning the gap. The CDR3 is 14 residues long. Germline V gene data show CDR1 as SEHNR and CDR2 as FQNEAQ (reference sequence). The CDR3 is CASSLSGPQETQYF. The CDR3, as DNA: TGTGCCAGCAGCTTATCAGGTCCACAAGAGACCCAGTACTTC.

The chain employs TRBV7-9 and TRBJ1-4, with D possibly being TRBD1 (5 bases). CDR1 is SEHNR and CDR2 is FQNEAQ in the germline V gene (reference sequence). This CDR3 region has 15 residues. Trimming took 1 base from V and 4 from J, leaving 10 bases between them. The CDR3 region is CASSLGSGFNEKLFF. As DNA, the CDR3 is TGTGCCAGCAGCTTAGGCTCAGGGTTTAATGAAAAACTGTTTTTT.

This clonotype was seen a few times. The V call is TRBV30, the J call TRBJ2-5; the D is unclear. Germline-derived CDR1 and CDR2 are GTSNPN and SVGIG (reference sequence). The V and J ends lost 2 bases and 2 bases respectively, with 12 bases between them. The CDR3 length is 14 residues. Written as DNA, the CDR3 is TGTGCCTGGAGTTTCAGTCGAAGACAAGAGACCCAGTACTTC. Protein: CAWSFSRRQETQYF.

This clonotype came up a few times. This chain links TRBV18 with TRBJ2-7; tentative D call: TRBD1 (6 bases). Germline values: CDR1 KGHSH, CDR2 LQKENI. The CDR3 consists of 16 residues. Deletions cut 3 bases from V and 5 bases from J, with 20 bases between. The CDR3 DNA is TGTGCCAGCTCACCGACGTATTCAGGGGAAGAGAACGAGCAGTACGTC. Amino acids: CASSPTYSGEENEQYV.

This clonotype was seen only a few times. The genes are TRBV5-1 and TRBJ2-5; possibly TRBD1 for D (5 bases). The V and J ends lost 1 base and 5 bases respectively, with 12 bases between them. CDR1 is SGHRS and CDR2 is YFSETQ in the germline V gene. The CDR3 has 14 residues. CDR3 nucleotides: TGCGCCAGCAGCTTGTACGGGTCAGGGGAGACCCAGTACTTC. Translating gives CASSLYGSGETQYF. Looking up the rest from reference TRBV5-1 and TRBJ2-5 gives the full variable domain: KAGVTQTPRYLIKTRGQQVTLSCSPISGHRSVSWYQQTPGQGLQFLFEYFSETQRNKGNFPGRFSGRQFSNSRSEMNVSTLELGDSALYLCASSLYGSGETQYFGPGTRLLVL.

This clonotype was counted only a few times. The V call is TRBV4-3, the J call TRBJ2-4; D uncertain. The CDR3 is 16 amino acids. Germline values: CDR1 LGHNA, CDR2 YSLEER. V dropped 0 bases and J dropped 0 bases, with 9 bases sitting between them. CDR3 nucleotide sequence: TGCGCCAGCAGCCAAGAATTCTCTCTAGCCAAAAACATTCAGTACTTC. Amino acid sequence: CASSQEFSLAKNIQYF.

The V gene is TRBV10-3, the J gene TRBJ2-3; 15 nucleotides line up with TRBD2. The CDR3 is made up of 15 amino acids. Germline V gene sequence: CDR1 ENHRY, CDR2 SYGVKD. V gave up 5 bases and J gave up 6 bases; unmatched junction bases: 3. The DNA of the CDR3 is TGTGCCATCAGTACCGGGACTAGCGGGGGGGATACGCAGTATTTT. It encodes CAISTGTSGGDTQYF.

This rearrangement joins TRBV29-1 to TRBJ2-5; D perhaps matches TRBD1 (6 bases). This CDR3 is built from 14 residues. Germline V gene sequence: CDR1 SQVTM, CDR2 ANQGSEA. The V and J ends lost 8 bases and 2 bases respectively, with 18 bases between them. The CDR3 protein is CSSTQGWGQETQYF. The DNA of the CDR3 is TGCAGCTCCACTCAGGGGTGGGGACAAGAGACCCAGTACTTC.

The genes are TRBV2 and TRBJ1-2; the D is unclear. Per the germline V gene, CDR1 is SNHLY and CDR2 is FYNNEI. V was trimmed by 10 bases and J by 6 bases, leaving 15 bases between them. This CDR3 comprises 12 residues. CDR3 sequence reads: CATTVKMDGYTF. The CDR3 coding sequence is TGTGCCACCACAGTTAAGATGGATGGCTACACCTTC.

In its sample, this clonotype was seen a few times. The chain is built from TRBV5-1 and TRBJ1-4; D uncertain. The germline V gene encodes CDR1 SGHRS and CDR2 YFSETQ. The CDR3 loop spans 14 amino acids. The V and J ends lost 2 bases and 8 bases respectively, with 13 bases between them. The CDR3 loop reads CASSLTAPREKLFF. The DNA of the CDR3 is TGCGCCAGCAGCTTAACAGCCCCGCGGGAAAAACTGTTTTTT.

The chain carries TRBV28 and TRBJ2-5; possibly TRBD2 for D (6 bases). The length of the CDR3 is 16 residues. CDR1 is MDHEN, CDR2 SYDVKM, per germline. With 4 bases removed from V and 2 bases from J, the gap between germline ends came to 17 bases. CDR3 region: CASSSLLAEPQETQYF. In nucleotides, the CDR3 is TGTGCCAGCAGTTCGCTTTTAGCGGAACCTCAAGAGACCCAGTACTTC.

This clonotype was found many times. At one end, the junction sequence differs from germline, possibly due to a read error. The V gene is TRBV5-1, the J gene TRBJ1-1; D gene uncertain. This CDR3 is 12 amino acids long. In germline, CDR1 is SGHRS, CDR2 YFSETQ. CDR3 coding DNA: TGTGCCAGCTCACCAGAGAACACTGAAGCTTTCTTT. It codes for CASSPENTEAFF. Full variable domain (outside the CDR3, taken from reference TRBV5-1 and TRBJ1-1): KAGVTQTPRYLIKTRGQQVTLSCSPISGHRSVSWYQQTPGQGLQFLFEYFSETQRNKGNFPGRFSGRQFSNSRSEMNVSTLELGDSALYLCASSPENTEAFFGQGTRLTVV.

J is TRBJ2-1 and V is TRBV6-1; no firm D call. The germline V gene has CDR1 MNHNS and CDR2 SASEGT. Trimming pared 7 bases from V and 4 bases from J, leaving 14 bases between. The CDR3 runs 14 residues. The CDR3 loop is CASTPNTVYNEQFF. The CDR3 region has the DNA TGTGCCAGCACCCCAAATACAGTGTACAATGAGCAGTTCTTC.

In its sample, this clonotype was seen a few times. Here the CDR3 reads CASSVGQARTYEQYF. CDR3 in DNA: TGTGCCAGCAGCGTAGGGCAGGCCCGAACCTACGAGCAGTACTTC. The chain employs TRBV9 and TRBJ2-7; D not certain. The V end was cut by 0 bases, the J end by 2 bases, with 12 bases between. This CDR3 is 15 amino acids long. In germline, CDR1 is SGDLS, CDR2 YYNGEE.

This chain connects TRBV5-1 to TRBJ2-3; 9 bases map to TRBD1. Germline V CDR1 and CDR2: SGHRS, YFSETQ. The CDR3 is 14 residues long. V was pared by 5 bases and J by 4 bases, with 5 bases of the junction left unmatched. The CDR3 nucleotides are TGCGCCAGCAGGATGGGACAGGGAGCAGATACGCAGTATTTT. Amino acid sequence: CASRMGQGADTQYF.

This clonotype was seen more than once but under ten times. The rearrangement uses TRBV11-3 and TRBJ2-2, with 8 bases that match TRBD2. Germline loops: CDR1 SGHNT, CDR2 YENEEA. The trim removed 5 bases at V and 6 bases at J, leaving 8 bases unmatched. The CDR3 is made up of 15 amino acids. The CDR3: CASSRGGEVPGELFF. The CDR3 DNA reads TGTGCCAGCAGCCGGGGGGGGGAAGTCCCCGGGGAGCTGTTTTTT.

The rearrangement joins TRBV12-3 or TRBV12-4 to TRBJ2-1; D ambiguous. This CDR3 is built from 11 residues. Trimming stripped 3 bases from V and 8 bases from J, with 5 bases between. CDR3 nucleotides: TGTGCCAGCAGTTTCTTAGATGAGCAGTTCTTC. Encoded protein: CASSFLDEQFF.

This clonotype turned up a few times. The rearrangement links TRBV20-1 to TRBJ2-7; 10 positions agree with TRBD2. CDR3 length equals 15 residues. Germline CDR1 is DFQATT and CDR2 is SNEGSKA (reference sequence). J was trimmed by 0 bases and V by 3 bases; bases with no gene match: 5. CDR3 loop: CSARKGLAASYEQYF. The CDR3 DNA is TGCAGTGCTAGGAAAGGACTAGCGGCCTCCTACGAGCAGTACTTC.

The table lists this clonotype with many counts. This sequence joins TRBV7-2 and TRBJ1-6; D might be TRBD1 (5 bases). Germline V gives CDR1 SGHTA, CDR2 FQGNSA. The CDR3 has 14 amino acids. The V and J ends lost 1 base and 5 bases respectively, with 6 bases between them. The CDR3 nucleotides read TGTGCCAGCAGCTTAGGACAGAATAATTCACCCCTCCACTTT. It codes for CASSLGQNNSPLHF.

The chain links TRBV11-2 to TRBJ2-3; no reliable D call. The CDR3 has 14 residues. The V gene lost 1 base and the J gene lost 6 bases, with 11 bases spanning the gap. Looked up from germline, CDR1 is SGHAT and CDR2 is FQNNGV. This CDR3 reads CASSLVSPGDTQYF. Here the CDR3 DNA reads TGTGCCAGCAGCTTAGTAAGCCCTGGGGATACGCAGTATTTT.

The chain uses TRBV7-2 and TRBJ2-7; tentative D call: TRBD1 (6 bases). CDR1 is SGHTA, CDR2 FQGNSA, per germline. Trimming pared 5 bases from V and 2 bases from J, leaving 13 bases between. The CDR3 sequence is 14 residues long. This CDR3 reads CASSLSTGPYEQYF. The CDR3 DNA reads as TGTGCCAGCAGCCTATCCACAGGGCCCTACGAGCAGTACTTC.

There are a few counts of this clonotype. The rearrangement joins TRBV9 to TRBJ1-6; a weak D match, TRBD1 (5 bases). The germline V gene has CDR1 SGDLS and CDR2 YYNGEE. The CDR3 has 13 residues. Trimming shortened V by 0 bases and J by 10 bases, and 8 bases separated the two germline ends. CDR3 bases: TGTGCCAGCAGCGTAGATGGGACCTCACCCCTCCACTTT. Its translation is CASSVDGTSPLHF.

This clonotype has only a few counts. The chain couples TRBV5-1 to TRBJ1-4; no firm D call. The germline V gene has CDR1 SGHRS and CDR2 YFSETQ. Trimming took 5 bases from V and 3 from J, leaving 11 bases between them. CDR3 length: 14 residues. CDR3 amino acids: CASRLGDPNEKLFF. For the CDR3, the DNA is TGCGCCAGCAGGTTAGGAGACCCTAATGAAAAACTGTTTTTT.

This clonotype was detected a few times. As DNA, the CDR3 is TGCAGTGCTAGAGATTTTAGACTTTCCTACGAGCAGTACTTC. It encodes CSARDFRLSYEQYF. The rearrangement joins TRBV20-1 to TRBJ2-7, with no clear D. CDR1 is DFQATT and CDR2 is SNEGSKA in the germline V gene (reference sequence). The germline V and J ends were trimmed by 0 bases and 1 base, with 10 bases remaining between them. The CDR3 spans 14 residues.